This T cell receptor (beta chain) was sequenced for a study of cytomegalovirus exposure and HLA in healthy donors. Concerning this clone: The target antigen is unknown.

The PCR employed 60 Vbeta primers together with 13 Jbeta primers. The protocol was immunoSEQ multiplex PCR, while the TCRdb copy is restricted to in-frame clones and leaves out a portion. The sample lists some 160,000 clones, about 64% occurring once. Study-wide points: An analysis done earlier found most TCR beta V segments productive about 87% or about 30% of the time.

The germline V gene encodes CDR1 SGHKS and CDR2 YYEKEE (reference sequence). The CDR3 spans 14 residues. V shed 0 bases and J shed 9 bases, with 10 bases lying between them. The clonotype originates from a man between 60 and 75 years old in good health and CMV-seronegative. The chain couples TRBV5-5 to TRBJ1-6, with D possibly matching TRBD1 (5 bases). Sequences were obtained from PBMCs. The chain's CDR3 is CASSLVGGGSPLHF. As DNA, the CDR3 is TGTGCCAGCAGCTTGGTCGGGGGAGGTTCACCCCTCCACTTT.